Presented here are 27 T cell receptor beta chains from one specimen sequenced in a study of human T cells and chemical hapten exposure. Time point indicated: pre-sensitization, week 0. The treatment was: therapeutic diphenylcyclopropenone sensitization with weekly scalp DPC. TCRdb ran MiXCR on the RACE reads and lists one entry per CDR3 protein. Seen here are a few hundred thousand distinct CDR3 sequences, 5% to 6.5% observed once, and the top ten hold roughly 8.2%. The starting material was whole blood, obtained in connection with sensitization to the hapten diphenylcyclopropenone (DPC). The receptors come from a woman between 18 and 30 years old with alopecia areata. Some clones in this sample may be carry-over from other donors' samples.

This clonotype was seen many times. The chain has TRBV4-1 and TRBJ2-3; 11 nucleotides line up with TRBD2. Germline values: CDR1 MGHRA, CDR2 YSYEKL. Trimming cost V 3 bases and J 2 bases; bases outside gene matches: 7. This CDR3 is 17 amino acids long. This chain's CDR3 is CASSQVTSGVSTDTQYF. The CDR3 coding sequence is TGCGCCAGCAGCCAGGTGACTAGCGGGGTTTCCACAGATACGCAGTATTTT.

This clonotype was counted many times. This chain connects TRBV2 to TRBJ2-5; no clear D gene. CDR3 length equals 16 residues. Germline V gives CDR1 SNHLY, CDR2 FYNNEI. V was pared by 1 base and J by 2 bases, with 14 bases between. Here the CDR3 DNA reads TGTGCCAGCAGTGAAGGGGCAACGAAGACACAAGAGACCCAGTACTTC. Translating it yields CASSEGATKTQETQYF.

This clonotype came up many times. This chain joins TRBV3-1 and TRBJ2-3; 9 bases are shared with TRBD2. Losses at the gene ends were 4 bases for V and 0 bases for J; bases not matched to a gene: 5. There are 16 residues in the CDR3. In germline, CDR1 is LGHDT, CDR2 YNNKEL (reference sequence). CDR3: CASSPYSGGSTDTQYF. CDR3 nucleotides: TGTGCCAGCAGCCCCTATAGCGGGGGTAGCACAGATACGCAGTATTTT.

The chain recombines TRBV20-1 with TRBJ1-5; 9 bases fit TRBD1. Per germline, CDR1 DFQATT and CDR2 SNEGSKA (reference sequence). After removal of 6 bases from V and 2 bases from J, the junction contained 11 bases not matched to a gene. The CDR3 has 16 amino acids. CDR3 in DNA: TGCAGTGCCTTCATTCCGACAGGGGGAGGCAATCAGCCCCAGCATTTT. Residues: CSAFIPTGGGNQPQHF.

This clonotype was seen only a few times. The chain links TRBV28 to TRBJ2-3; unclear D gene. CDR3 length: 14 amino acids. Trimming left V 3 bases short and J 3 bases short, with 10 bases between. Germline assignment: CDR1 MDHEN and CDR2 SYDVKM. CDR3: CASSFFDRTDTQYF. CDR3 sequence (DNA): TGTGCCAGCAGTTTCTTTGACCGTACAGATACGCAGTATTTT.

This clonotype was recorded many times. The chain joins TRBV6-5 to TRBJ2-6; D unresolved. V gave up 0 bases and J gave up 1 base, with 10 bases separating them. This CDR3 has 17 amino acids. The germline CDR1 and CDR2 sequences are MNHEY and SVGAGI. In nucleotides, the CDR3 is TGTGCCAGCAGTTACTCACGGGCCGGGTCTGGGGCCAACGTCCTGACTTTC. It yields the protein CASSYSRAGSGANVLTF.

This clonotype turned up a few times. The chain links TRBV6-1 to TRBJ2-1; 9 bases fit TRBD1. The germline CDR1 and CDR2 sequences are MNHNS and SASEGT. This CDR3 comprises 17 residues. V was clipped by 2 bases and J by 2 bases; unmatched bases: 7. CDR3 coding DNA: TGTGCCAGCAGTGAAACCGGGACAGGGTTCCCCTACAATGAGCAGTTCTTC. Its protein is CASSETGTGFPYNEQFF.

This clonotype was seen many times. The J gene is TRBJ1-1, the V gene TRBV3-1; D is unclear. V lost 4 bases to trimming and J lost 1 base, with 7 bases between them. The CDR3 has 13 residues. Germline-derived CDR1 and CDR2 are LGHDT and YNNKEL (reference sequence). CDR3 nucleotide sequence: TGTGCCAGCAGCCTGGCCCAGAACACTGAAGCTTTCTTT. Protein: CASSLAQNTEAFF.

The chain is built from TRBV6-2 or TRBV6-3 and TRBJ1-1, with a weak D call TRBD1 (6 bases). Per the germline V gene, CDR1 is MNHEY and CDR2 is SVGEGT. The CDR3 length is 16 residues. Trimming stripped 4 bases from V and 0 bases from J, with 15 bases between. CDR3 DNA: TGTGCCAGCAGTTCCTGGACAGATTATATGAACACTGAAGCTTTCTTT. Protein: CASSSWTDYMNTEAFF.

This clonotype was observed a few times. The rearrangement joins TRBV4-1 to TRBJ1-1; TRBD1 might be the D (6 bases). Germline values: CDR1 MGHRA, CDR2 YSYEKL. There are 16 residues in the CDR3. V was shortened by 1 base and J by 4 bases, with 16 bases between the two germline ends. DNA of the CDR3: TGCGCCAGCAGCCAAGGAAATAAAGGGGGAACCACTGAAGCTTTCTTT. Its protein product is CASSQGNKGGTTEAFF.

This clonotype was picked up a small number of times. The rearrangement links TRBV7-9 to TRBJ2-3; no clear D. The CDR3 consists of 14 residues. Germline V gene data show CDR1 as SEHNR and CDR2 as FQNEAQ (reference sequence). V was trimmed by 1 base and J by 4 bases, leaving 9 bases between them. CDR3 DNA sequence: TGTGCCAGCAGCTTAGTCGAATCGGCAGATACGCAGTATTTT. This translates into CASSLVESADTQYF.

This sequence joins TRBV2 and TRBJ1-4; D might be TRBD1 (5 bases). The V and J ends lost 6 bases and 3 bases respectively, with 11 bases between them. This CDR3 region has 14 residues. CDR1 and CDR2 from the germline V gene are SNHLY and FYNNEI. The CDR3 DNA reads as TGTGCCAGCAGATCCGGGACGGCTAATGAAAAACTGTTTTTT. Protein product: CASRSGTANEKLFF.

This clonotype is a singleton in its sample. The V and J genes are TRBV6-2 or TRBV6-3 and TRBJ2-7; D is ambiguous. V was cut by 5 bases and J by 5 bases, with 10 bases left in between. CDR1 is MNHEY and CDR2 is SVGEGT in the germline V gene. There are 12 residues in the CDR3. This CDR3 reads CASSRQQDEQYF. CDR3 in DNA: TGTGCCAGCAGTCGCCAGCAAGACGAGCAGTACTTC.

The chain employs TRBV27 and TRBJ1-3; weak D call: TRBD1 (5 bases). Germline-derived CDR1 and CDR2 are MNHEY and SMNVEV (reference sequence). CDR3 length: 15 amino acids. With 3 bases removed from V and 1 base from J, the gap between germline ends came to 10 bases. CDR3 region: CASSFSRGSGNTIYF. The CDR3 DNA reads as TGTGCCAGCAGTTTTTCAAGGGGATCTGGAAACACCATATATTTT.

Regarding this clonotype: One junction end disagrees with the germline gene, perhaps due to a read error. The V gene is TRBV4-1, the J gene TRBJ2-1; D is possibly TRBD2 (6 bases). Germline V gene data show CDR1 as MGHRA and CDR2 as YSYEKL. CDR3 size: 12 residues. The CDR3 coding sequence is TGCGCCAGCAGCCAAGCGGGCGGGGTCGGAATCTTC. This translates into CASSQAGGVGIF.

This clonotype occurred a few times. V and J are TRBV6-6 and TRBJ1-2; a possible D gene is TRBD1 (6 bases). The CDR3 sequence is 14 residues long. CDR1 is MNHNY, CDR2 SVGAGI, per germline (reference sequence). The V and J ends lost 5 bases and 2 bases respectively, with 12 bases between them. The CDR3, as DNA: TGTGCCAGCAGTCTAGACAGGCAAAACTATGGCTACACCTTC. Translating it yields CASSLDRQNYGYTF.

This clonotype was observed many times. V usage is TRBV27 and J usage is TRBJ1-1; 8 positions match TRBD1. The CDR3 contains 13 residues. CDR1 is MNHEY and CDR2 is SMNVEV in the germline V gene (reference sequence). The ends lost 6 bases at V and 3 bases at J; junction bases unmatched: 3. The CDR3, as DNA: TGTGCCAGCAGACGACAGGGGTACACTGAAGCTTTCTTT. Residues: CASRRQGYTEAFF.

V and J are TRBV20-1 and TRBJ1-5; D unclear. Per germline, CDR1 DFQATT and CDR2 SNEGSKA (reference sequence). Between the trimmed V and J ends, which lost 5 bases and 4 bases, there was a span of 18 bases. There are 15 residues in the CDR3. Here the CDR3 reads CSAPGPYRRNQPQHF. The CDR3 DNA reads TGCAGTGCTCCCGGCCCGTACAGAAGAAATCAGCCCCAGCATTTT.

In the case of this clonotype: A much bigger clone sits one base away, suggesting this may be a read error. The CDR3 spells CASSYSNPGNTIYF. CDR3 DNA sequence: TGTGCCAGCAGCTATTCAAATCCTGGAAACACCATATATTTT. The chain is built from TRBV6-5 and TRBJ1-3; D unclear. The CDR3 runs 14 residues. Per the germline V gene, CDR1 is MNHEY and CDR2 is SVGAGI. Trimming cost V 6 bases and J 2 bases, with 11 bases left between them.

This clonotype was observed a handful of times. This chain connects TRBV6-6 to TRBJ2-7; no clear D. Trimming cost V 2 bases and J 2 bases, with 7 bases left between them. Germline loops: CDR1 MNHNY, CDR2 SVGAGI (reference sequence). The CDR3 has 13 residues. The CDR3 DNA sequence: TGTGCCAGCAGTTACCAGGATACCTACGAGCAGTACTTC. Encoded protein: CASSYQDTYEQYF.

The table lists this clonotype with many counts. This rearrangement joins TRBV12-3 or TRBV12-4 to TRBJ2-3; no clear D. The CDR3 has 13 amino acids. Trimming took 3 bases from V and 5 from J, leaving 9 bases between them. CDR3 protein: CASSLARGDTQYF. The DNA of the CDR3 is TGTGCCAGCAGTTTGGCCAGAGGAGATACGCAGTATTTT.

This clonotype came up a few times. The chain employs TRBV3-1 and TRBJ1-3; D is ambiguous. Germline V lookup: CDR1 LGHDT, CDR2 YNNKEL (reference sequence). Between the trimmed V and J ends, which lost 4 bases and 4 bases, there was a span of 11 bases. The CDR3 spans 14 residues. The CDR3 region has the DNA TGTGCCAGCAGCCGACCGGAAACCGGAAACACCATATATTTT. It encodes CASSRPETGNTIYF.

This clonotype was detected ten times or more. The chain has TRBV24-1 and TRBJ2-3; D is ambiguous. V lost 7 bases and J 1 base, leaving 8 bases between the germline ends. CDR3 length: 13 amino acids. The germline V gene has CDR1 KGHDR and CDR2 SFDVKD. CDR3: CATSRVGTDTQYF. As DNA, the CDR3 is TGTGCCACCAGCCGAGTGGGCACAGATACGCAGTATTTT.

This clonotype appeared once. A read error may explain this, as a much larger clone is one base away. The J gene is TRBJ2-7, the V gene TRBV10-3; TRBD2 agrees at 10 bases. The CDR3 covers 14 residues. With 3 bases clipped from V and 6 bases from J, the junction kept 5 bases outside the gene matches. The germline gives CDR1 ENHRY, CDR2 SYGVKD. Written as DNA, the CDR3 is TGTGCCATCAGTGACCCGTCTAGCGGGGGCGAGCAGTACTTC. It encodes CAISDPSSGGEQYF.

In its sample, this clonotype was seen many times. V and J are TRBV20-1 and TRBJ2-7, with 14 bases matching TRBD2. Germline CDR1 reads DFQATT; CDR2 reads SNEGSKA (reference sequence). The CDR3 length is 14 residues. V lost 3 bases to trimming and J lost 3 bases; unmatched junction nucleotides: 1. For the CDR3, the DNA is TGCAGTGCTAGGGGGACTAGCGGGGGCTACGAGCAGTACTTC. Protein: CSARGTSGGYEQYF.

Many counts were recorded for this clonotype. V usage is TRBV4-3 and J usage is TRBJ2-7; D gene unclear. The germline V gene has CDR1 LGHNA and CDR2 YSLEER. The CDR3 totals 14 residues. Trimming took off 0 bases at V and 3 bases at J, with 9 bases between the two ends. CDR3 sequence (DNA): TGCGCCAGCAGCCAAGATACGGCAAGCTACGAGCAGTACTTC. This gives the protein CASSQDTASYEQYF.

This CDR3 is CASSLVRDRDRDYGYTF. The CDR3 DNA reads as TGTGCCAGCAGCTTAGTCCGGGACAGGGACCGGGACTATGGCTACACCTTC. The J gene is TRBJ1-2, the V gene TRBV11-3; 9 bases line up with TRBD1. This CDR3 spans 17 amino acids. V dropped 1 base and J dropped 3; count of bases not matched to a gene: 9. The germline V gene has CDR1 SGHNT and CDR2 YENEEA.